This record looks at one T cell receptor beta chain sequence and its context. Generated by immunoSEQ multiplex PCR, the TCRdb table keeps only in-frame clones and is missing some. The sample lists about 46,000 clones, 60% to 85% occurring once. The data belong to a study of PD-1 blockade in classical Hodgkin lymphoma. Each patient's relapse followed autologous stem cell transplantation, and brentuximab vedotin exposure varied. The CDR3 totals 18 residues. J gave up 0 bases and V 4 bases, and 13 bases lay outside the gene matches. Germline V gene data show CDR1 as SGHRS and CDR2 as YFSETQ. This TCR came from a human donor with classical Hodgkin lymphoma. J is TRBJ2-3 and V is TRBV5-1, with 8 bases that match TRBD1. This material consisted of peripheral blood mononuclear cells (PBMCs), taken before the second cycle of nivolumab. CDR3 DNA: TGCGCCAGCAGCCTAGGACAGGGAATGCCTACTAGCACAGATACGCAGTATTTT. This sequence encodes CASSLGQGMPTSTDTQYF. Supplemented by reference TRBV5-1 and TRBJ2-3, the full variable domain reads KAGVTQTPRYLIKTRGQQVTLSCSPISGHRSVSWYQQTPGQGLQFLFEYFSETQRNKGNFPGRFSGRQFSNSRSEMNVSTLELGDSALYLCASSLGQGMPTSTDTQYFGPGTRLTVL.